This entry features one T cell receptor beta chain sequence. Its antigen is still unknown. Per-nucleotide qualities are absent, and no much larger clonotype sits a single base away. The data derive from a study of cytotoxic CD8 clonotypes in ibrutinib-treated CLL (dated by TCRdb to the early 2020s). Looking at the study overall: The cohort was composed of some ten relapsed/refractory and about 15 treatment-naive patients; IGHV unmutated status was identified in fewer than 18 patients. Cryopreserved peripheral blood mononuclear cells were collected before treatment, at response, and at either disease progression or sustained remission. Partial responses were observed in approximately 24 patients and complete responses in 2; after a median follow-up of around 68 months, remission was maintained in about 15 patients and progression was observed in approximately twelve. Longitudinal samples were available for 26 of the 86 trial participants. An average of roughly 250,000 productive templates and 80,000 to 95,000 productive rearrangements was obtained per sample. Response samples were taken after a median of 12 months on treatment, ranging from about 6 to 40 months.

Overall study results and their limits: Clonality increased at ibrutinib response, stayed stable in sustained remission, and fell back toward baseline at progression. Public clonotypes were rare and either contracted or stayed stable during treatment, and the rise in clonality at ibrutinib response reflected the expansion of private clonotypes. Sampling times were not matched between sustained-remission and progressing patients, and lymph node repertoires were not studied. At baseline, clonality was higher than in age-matched healthy donors and showed a strong correlation with circulating CD8+ T-cell counts.

The goal of deep resolution MiSeq sequencing was a depth between 1 in 1 million and 1 in 200,000 T cells, and coverage averaged 10x per clonotype. The immunoSEQ hsTCRB Kit was used to generate TCR beta libraries. The authors' pipeline ran thus. Data were analyzed with ImmunoSEQ Data Assistant and ImmunoSEQ Analyzer, with V, D and J genes assigned per IMGT definitions. Clonality, which ranges from 0 to 1, was calculated as one minus the normalized Shannon entropy of productive rearrangement frequencies. Public clonotype analysis was restricted to overrepresented clonotypes comprising at least 0.05% of each patient's repertoire. About a dozen age-matched healthy donor repertoires from immuneACCESS served as clonality controls. TCRdb obtained this table from immuneACCESS and retained in-frame rearrangements with V and J assigned. These tables miss some clones; where compared with another copy, unresolved V genes account for less than half of the shortfall, and the remainder is unexplained. V, J and clone size are those of that table, while D and trimming were read from the DNA. This sample comprises around 300,000 clones, 80% of them detected only once. The top ten clones comprise about 6.7% of the sample.

The V and J ends are trimmed by 0 bases and 0 bases, leaving 9 bases between them. CDR1 and CDR2, per the germline V gene (reference sequence), are GTSNPN and SVGIG. Taken from cysteine to phenylalanine, the CDR3 has 15 residues. CDR3 DNA is the only sequence kept; it has 45 bases, read in frame from the first base. For TCR beta library preparation, 1.5 to 2 micrograms of genomic DNA was extracted from cryopreserved PBMCs. Longitudinal blood samples from CLL patients receiving ibrutinib monotherapy were subjected to high-throughput TCR beta sequencing. The patients took part in an open-label, single-center phase 2 trial of ibrutinib monotherapy.

The starting material was PBMCs, obtained before ibrutinib treatment. This sequence was found in a human donor with chronic lymphocytic leukemia. This receptor chain uses TRBV30 and TRBJ2-1; the best D guess is TRBD2, with 5 bases matching. The CDR3 region has the sequence CAWSVQRSSYNEQFF. The sequence in DNA is TGTGCCTGGAGTGTTCAGCGGTCCTCCTACAATGAGCAGTTCTTC.